This record covers a single TCR beta chain. Germline is not matched at one junction end, which may reflect a read error. These data come from a study of blood T cell repertoires in COVID-19. Study overall: PBMCs, B-cell-depleted T cells, or T cells were the source of the cDNA or gDNA that made up the material.

Using immunoSEQ multiplex PCR, the repertoire was profiled, and TCRdb retains in-frame clones only, with some absent. The sample lists roughly 250,000 clones; about 89% were seen once. The CDR3 spans 17 residues. Per germline, CDR1 SGHRS and CDR2 YFSETQ. Assignments of participants to cohorts depended upon their own reported clinical history. Source material: PBMCs or T cells enriched from blood (not recorded which). This clonotype was obtained from a woman younger than 35 who had recovered from COVID-19. The chain carries TRBV5-1 and TRBJ1-6, with 10 positions matching TRBD1. The chain's CDR3 is CASRLDRGGYDNSPLHF. Here the CDR3 DNA reads TGCGCCAGCAGATTGGACAGGGGGGGATACGATAATTCACCCCTCCACTTT.